These T cell receptor beta chains were read from a single sample in a study of shared clonotypes between healthy human individuals. Only in-frame clones appear in the TCRdb table, and some are missing; sequencing was by immunoSEQ multiplex PCR. Of about 520,000 clones listed, almost 80% are singletons. Sequences were obtained from PBMCs. These receptors were collected from a woman between 35 and 50 years old in good health. Some clones in this sample may be carry-over from other donors' samples. Both conserved end residues are part of each CDR3.

v_gene: TRBV7-9; j_gene: TRBJ2-6; len: 14; CDR3aa: CASSPSSGANVLTF
v_gene: TRBV10-2; j_gene: TRBJ2-1; len: 11; CDR3aa: CASTGSAEQFF
v_gene: TRBV5-1; j_gene: TRBJ1-4; len: 14; CDR3aa: CASSLEGFSEKLFF
v_gene: TRBV6-1; j_gene: TRBJ1-1; len: 13; CDR3aa: CASGGQGGTEAFF
v_gene: TRBV5-1; j_gene: TRBJ2-1; len: 13; CDR3aa: CASTSGLNNEQFF
v_gene: TRBV19; j_gene: TRBJ1-4; len: 16; CDR3aa: CASNGFSSATNEKLFF
v_gene: TRBV6-7; j_gene: TRBJ2-2; len: 15; CDR3aa: CASSGTFQVTGELFF
v_gene: TRBV5-6; j_gene: TRBJ2-6; len: 15; CDR3aa: CASSLGASGANVLTF
v_gene: TRBV11-2; j_gene: TRBJ2-7; len: 16; CDR3aa: CASSTSDRVEIYEQYF
v_gene: TRBV19; j_gene: TRBJ2-3; len: 12; CDR3aa: CASKEGPDTQYF
v_gene: TRBV6-4; j_gene: TRBJ2-5; len: 16; CDR3aa: CASSDRDRKRGETQYF
v_gene: TRBV7-7; j_gene: TRBJ2-7; len: 15; CDR3aa: CASSLSPGPGDEQYF
v_gene: TRBV9; j_gene: TRBJ2-5; len: 15; CDR3aa: CASSLTGTEQETQYF
v_gene: TRBV5-8; j_gene: TRBJ2-7; len: 14; CDR3aa: CASSFGTSFYEQYF
v_gene: TRBV2; j_gene: TRBJ2-1; len: 11; CDR3aa: CASRENNEQFF
v_gene: TRBV28; j_gene: TRBJ2-7; len: 15; CDR3aa: CASSLGGLTGYEQYF
v_gene: TRBV19; j_gene: TRBJ2-1; len: 16; CDR3aa: CASSVTGGVSYNEQFF
v_gene: TRBV7-2; j_gene: TRBJ2-6; len: 19; CDR3aa: CASSKRGRRASSGANVLTF
v_gene: TRBV15; j_gene: TRBJ2-7; len: 15; CDR3aa: CATSRVAGHLDEQYF
v_gene: TRBV29-1; j_gene: TRBJ1-1; len: 15; CDR3aa: CSVGTGWGMNTEAFF
v_gene: TRBV4-1; j_gene: TRBJ2-2; len: 14; CDR3aa: CASSHKPNTGELFF
v_gene: TRBV9; j_gene: TRBJ2-5; len: 14; CDR3aa: CASSHGQGSETQYF
v_gene: TRBV5-1; j_gene: TRBJ1-3; len: 16; CDR3aa: CASSTDMGAYGNTIYF
v_gene: TRBV7-2; j_gene: TRBJ2-7; len: 13; CDR3aa: CASSLGGTYEQYF
v_gene: TRBV5-5; j_gene: TRBJ2-7; len: 13; CDR3aa: CASSYSGSYEQYF
v_gene: TRBV7-9; j_gene: TRBJ2-5; len: 15; CDR3aa: CASSLGGGEQETQYF
v_gene: TRBV10-3; j_gene: TRBJ2-1; len: 11; CDR3aa: CAISEGDEQFF
v_gene: TRBV4-1; j_gene: TRBJ1-1; len: 16; CDR3aa: CASSRRQGRVNTEAFF
v_gene: TRBV7-9; j_gene: TRBJ2-7; len: 12; CDR3aa: CASSEQGYEQYF
v_gene: TRBV2; j_gene: TRBJ2-7; len: 14; CDR3aa: CASSYYGRGYEQYF
v_gene: TRBV7-2; j_gene: TRBJ1-6; len: 15; CDR3aa: CASSLSTGYNSPLHF
v_gene: TRBV2; j_gene: TRBJ2-7; len: 13; CDR3aa: CASSDRVSYEQYF
v_gene: TRBV7-9; j_gene: TRBJ1-1; len: 15; CDR3aa: CASSTRTAINTEAFF
v_gene: TRBV11-1; j_gene: TRBJ2-1; len: 15; CDR3aa: CASSRSGRMGNEQFF
v_gene: TRBV18; j_gene: TRBJ2-1; len: 12; CDR3aa: CASSPRPNEQFF
v_gene: TRBV2; j_gene: TRBJ1-4; len: 13; CDR3aa: CASNLRRSEKLFF
v_gene: TRBV5-4; j_gene: TRBJ2-5; len: 16; CDR3aa: CASSLTGQGQGETQYF